This TCR beta chain was captured in a study of T cells after yellow fever vaccination. Study overall: Preparation of the low-cell-number fractions used SMART-Seq v4 Ultra Low Input.

The germline V gene encodes CDR1 SGDLS and CDR2 YYNGEE. V lost 4 bases and J lost 5, with 18 bases in between. The CDR3 is 15 residues long. Study-level findings and limits: FACS-sorted repertoires could harbor abundant contaminating bulk-population clonotypes. Post-booster reappearance was seen for most primary-vaccination clones (about 95% CD4, roughly 88% CD8).

Conversion of TCR transcripts into cDNA relied on 5'RACE template switching, which added a universal primer site and UMIs. TCRdb analysed the 5' RACE reads with MiXCR anew, one entry per CDR3 protein. The table records about 120,000 distinct CDR3 sequences, 8% to 10% of them present only once. Comments on this clonotype: Its target is not known.

The sequencing used CD8+ T cells sorted from PBMCs, collected on the day of the yellow fever booster vaccination. The origin of this receptor is a man between 18 and 29 years old who received the YFV17D yellow fever vaccine. The chain has TRBV9 and TRBJ2-5; a possible D gene is TRBD2 (6 bases). The CDR3 spells CASSPRRTNIETQYF. The CDR3 DNA is TGTGCCAGCAGCCCTAGACGGACTAATATCGAGACCCAGTACTTC.